The 5 T cell receptor beta chains reported below all come from one sample, sequenced in a study of blood T cell repertoires in COVID-19. Assay used: immunoSEQ multiplex PCR; TCRdb lists only in-frame clones, some missing. Of 250,000 to 300,000 clones listed, around 81% are singletons. Sequencing input: peripheral blood. These receptors were taken from a woman aged 55-69 years with active or convalescent COVID-19.

The chain joins TRBV2 to TRBJ1-2; 7 bases are a match to TRBD1. Germline loops: CDR1 SNHLY, CDR2 FYNNEI. The CDR3 is made up of 14 amino acids. The J segment lost 0 bases and the V segment lost 5 bases, leaving 3 bases of the junction unmatched. The CDR3: CASSRDRSNYGYTF. The CDR3 DNA reads as TGTGCCAGCAGTAGGGACAGATCTAACTATGGCTACACCTTC. Using reference TRBV2 and TRBJ1-2 for the parts outside the CDR3, the full variable domain is EPEVTQTPSHQVTQMGQEVILRCVPISNHLYFYWYRQILGQKVEFLVSFYNNEISEKSEIFDDQFSVERPDGSNFTLKIRSTKLEDSAMYFCASSRDRSNYGYTFGSGTRLTVV.

This clone was seen just once. CDR3 sequence (DNA): TGCAGTGCGGCCAACTCCTACGAGCAGTACTTC. Its protein product is CSAANSYEQYF. This chain connects TRBV20-1 to TRBJ2-7; D not certain. V was clipped by 6 bases and J by 0 bases, with 6 bases between them. There are 11 residues in the CDR3. Germline V gives CDR1 DFQATT, CDR2 SNEGSKA (reference sequence).

This chain uses TRBV27 with TRBJ1-1; no definite D call. The CDR3 totals 13 residues. Trimming pared 7 bases from V and 0 bases from J, leaving 9 bases between. The germline CDR1 and CDR2 sequences are MNHEY and SMNVEV (reference sequence). The CDR3 loop is CASNRGMNTEAFF. CDR3 nucleotides: TGTGCCAGCAATCGGGGTATGAACACTGAAGCTTTCTTT.

Only one count was recorded for this clone. V gene TRBV25-1 combines with J gene TRBJ1-4; D gene unclear. CDR3 length equals 13 residues. Germline V gives CDR1 MGHDK, CDR2 SYGVNS. Trimming cost V 4 bases and J 7 bases, with 10 bases left between them. The CDR3 DNA follows: TGTGCCAGCAGTGTAACGGGAACTGAAAAACTGTTTTTT. It translates to CASSVTGTEKLFF.

This clone was picked up a small number of times. The chain links TRBV18 to TRBJ2-7; D unclear. The CDR3 contains 12 residues. Trimming stripped 10 bases from V and 0 bases from J, with 10 bases between. Per the germline V gene, CDR1 is KGHSH and CDR2 is LQKENI. The CDR3 nucleotides read TGTGCCACCGCACTTTACTCCTACGAGCAGTACTTC. Residues: CATALYSYEQYF.